The 4 T cell receptor beta chains in this list originate from one sample, sequenced in a study of blood T cell repertoires in COVID-19. Measured with immunoSEQ multiplex PCR; TCRdb has only the in-frame clones, and not every one. The table shows 330,000 or so clones, with more than 75% occurring only once. The sequenced material came from PBMCs or T cells enriched from blood (not recorded which). Receptors originate from a man between 40 and 49 years old in a cohort exposed to, infected with or recovered from COVID-19 (not recorded which).

This chain joins TRBV27 and TRBJ2-2, with 7 bases lining up with TRBD1. Germline V gives CDR1 MNHEY, CDR2 SMNVEV (reference sequence). The CDR3 has 16 amino acids. Trimming took 8 bases from V and 7 from J; bases not matched to a gene: 16. CDR3: CASCRDSPRGGGELFF. CDR3 bases: TGTGCCAGCTGCCGGGACAGTCCTCGTGGGGGCGGGGAGCTGTTTTTT.

The chain combines TRBV2 with TRBJ2-5; 10 bases map to TRBD2. V shed 7 bases and J 1 base; nucleotides not matched to a gene: 6. The CDR3 runs 15 residues. Germline V gene sequence: CDR1 SNHLY, CDR2 FYNNEI. The CDR3 DNA follows: TGTGCCAGCACCCGGACTAGCGGCTTCCAAGAGACCCAGTACTTC. Translated, it gives CASTRTSGFQETQYF.

The V gene is TRBV10-2, the J gene TRBJ2-5, with 9 bases that match TRBD2. Germline lookup yields CDR1 WSHSY and CDR2 SAAADI. With V trimmed by 1 base and J by 5 bases, 5 bases remained unmatched. The CDR3 is 15 amino acids. CDR3 bases: TGCGCCAGCAGTGAGTTTAGCGGGAGTGGGGAGACCCAGTACTTC. Amino acids: CASSEFSGSGETQYF.

V is TRBV7-2 and J is TRBJ2-7; 8 bases align to TRBD1. The CDR3 is 15 amino acids. The ends lost 5 bases at V and 1 base at J; junction bases unmatched: 7. Germline V gene data show CDR1 as SGHTA and CDR2 as FQGNSA. The CDR3 DNA reads TGTGCCAGCAGCAAGGGCGGGACAGGATCCTACGAGCAGTACTTC. Protein: CASSKGGTGSYEQYF.